Each of the 27 T cell receptor beta chains below was sequenced from the same sample in a study of cytomegalovirus exposure and HLA in healthy donors. Researchers ran the PCR with 60 Vbeta and 13 Jbeta primers. Assay used: immunoSEQ multiplex PCR; TCRdb lists only in-frame clones, some missing. The sample holds 45,000 to 65,000 clones. The sequenced sample was PBMCs. These receptors originate from a man aged 18 to 30 in good health and CMV-seropositive.

This chain uses TRBV5-1 with TRBJ2-1; 10 positions agree with TRBD2. This CDR3 has 16 residues. CDR1 is SGHRS and CDR2 is YFSETQ in the germline V gene. Trimming took 4 bases from V and 1 from J; bases not matched to a gene: 5. The CDR3 nucleotides are TGCGCCAGCAGCCCCGAGCGGGGGGGATCCTACAATGAGCAGTTCTTC. This gives the protein CASSPERGGSYNEQFF.

The rearrangement joins TRBV14 to TRBJ2-7; D may be TRBD1 (5 bases). This CDR3 contains 17 residues. The germline V gene has CDR1 SGHDN and CDR2 FVKESK. Trimming took off 1 base at V and 6 bases at J, with 22 bases between the two ends. CDR3 sequence: CASSQGDPTGDSGEQYF. DNA of the CDR3: TGTGCCAGCAGCCAAGGGGATCCTACAGGAGATTCCGGCGAGCAGTACTTC.

V usage is TRBV5-1 and J usage is TRBJ2-1, with TRBD2 matching 12 bases. This CDR3 region has 16 residues. CDR1 is SGHRS and CDR2 is YFSETQ in the germline V gene. After removal of 3 bases from V and 8 bases from J, the junction contained 9 bases not matched to a gene. The CDR3 DNA reads as TGCGCCAGCAGCTCGAAGAGGACTAGCGGGACCCATGAGCAGTTCTTC. It translates to CASSSKRTSGTHEQFF.

The chain is built from TRBV11-2 and TRBJ2-5; TRBD1 might be the D (5 bases). Matching the DNA end better, TRBJ2-7 makes the J call doubtful. CDR1 SGHAT and CDR2 FQNNGV come from the germline V gene. This CDR3 comprises 15 residues. DNA of the CDR3: TGTGCCAGCAGCTTTCTGGCAGGGCGATCCTACGAGCAGTACTTC. Encoded protein: CASSFLAGRSYEQYF.

The rearrangement uses TRBV25-1 and TRBJ2-5; maybe TRBD1 (5 bases). CDR3 length: 15 amino acids. V was cut by 1 base and J by 4 bases, with 13 bases left in between. In germline, CDR1 is MGHDK, CDR2 SYGVNS. The CDR3 nucleotides read TGTGCCAGCAGTGAATTCTTCAGGGCCTCAGAGACCCAGTACTTC. It specifies CASSEFFRASETQYF.

The chain has TRBV7-8 and TRBJ1-4, with D possibly TRBD1 on 5 matching bases. Trimming stripped 5 bases from V and 7 bases from J, with 8 bases between. Germline CDR1 and CDR2: SGHVS and FQNEAQ. The CDR3 is 12 amino acids. CDR3 sequence (DNA): TGTGCCAGCAGCGTAGACAGTGAAAAACTGTTTTTT. The encoded protein is CASSVDSEKLFF.

The chain is built from TRBV27 and TRBJ1-5; D perhaps matches TRBD1 (6 bases). Trimming took 1 base from V and 6 from J, leaving 10 bases between them. From germline, CDR1 is MNHEY and CDR2 SMNVEV (reference sequence). The CDR3 totals 14 residues. CDR3: CASSLFGGAQPQHF. In DNA form, the CDR3 reads TGTGCCAGCAGTTTATTCGGGGGGGCTCAGCCCCAGCATTTT.

The J gene is TRBJ1-5, the V gene TRBV12-5, with D possibly matching TRBD1 (5 bases). This CDR3 has 14 residues. V was clipped by 0 bases and J by 2 bases, with 5 bases between them. Germline CDR1 reads LGHNT; CDR2 reads FRNRAP. CDR3: CASGLVQGNQPQHF. The CDR3 nucleotides read TGTGCTAGTGGTTTGGTACAGGGCAATCAGCCCCAGCATTTT.

The gene calls are TRBV11-2 and TRBJ2-7; 8 positions agree with TRBD2. Germline V lookup: CDR1 SGHAT, CDR2 FQNNGV. This CDR3 contains 13 residues. J lost 3 bases, V lost 5 bases, and 3 bases had no gene match. The CDR3 reads CASSGTSNYEQYF. Here the CDR3 DNA reads TGTGCCAGCAGCGGGACTAGTAACTACGAGCAGTACTTC. Together with reference TRBV11-2 and TRBJ2-7, the CDR3 gives the full variable domain: EAGVAQSPRYKIIEKRQSVAFWCNPISGHATLYWYQQILGQGPKLLIQFQNNGVVDDSQLPKDRFSAERLKGVDSTLKIQPAKLEDSAVYLCASSGTSNYEQYFGPGTRLTVT.

According to its frequency, this clone is medium-sized (0.01 to 0.1%). This chain joins TRBV19 and TRBJ1-5, with 7 bases lining up with TRBD1. Germline loops: CDR1 LNHDA, CDR2 SQIVND (reference sequence). The ends lost 4 bases at V and 7 bases at J; junction bases unmatched: 7. The CDR3 loop spans 14 amino acids. The CDR3 DNA reads TGTGCCAGTAGTACGACAGGGCTGCGGCAGCCCCAGCATTTT. It encodes CASSTTGLRQPQHF.

The V call is TRBV7-9, the J call TRBJ2-1, with TRBD2 matching over 11 bases. CDR1 is SEHNR and CDR2 is FQNEAQ in the germline V gene (reference sequence). This CDR3 contains 16 residues. V lost 4 bases, J lost 4 bases, and 6 bases stayed unmatched. CDR3 sequence reads: CASSSLGLAGYNEQFF. The CDR3 DNA reads TGTGCCAGCAGCTCGCTTGGACTAGCGGGTTACAATGAGCAGTTCTTC.

The chain uses TRBV19 and TRBJ1-6; tentative D call: TRBD1 (5 bases). Germline CDR1 LNHDA, CDR2 SQIVND (reference sequence). V was clipped by 1 base and J by 7 bases, with 11 bases between them. The CDR3 length is 15 residues. The CDR3 here is CASSIGRGANSPLHF. The CDR3 DNA reads as TGTGCCAGTAGTATAGGGAGGGGTGCCAATTCACCCCTCCACTTT.

The gene calls are TRBV7-2 and TRBJ2-1, with 7 nucleotides matching TRBD2. CDR1 SGHTA and CDR2 FQGNSA come from the germline V gene. J gave up 3 bases and V 2 bases, and 7 bases lay outside the gene matches. The CDR3 spans 16 residues. The CDR3 region has the DNA TGTGCCAGCAGCTTAAGGGTGTGGACTAGCTACAATGAGCAGTTCTTC. Protein: CASSLRVWTSYNEQFF.

The chain employs TRBV28 and TRBJ2-2, with no clear D. This CDR3 is built from 12 residues. The V end lost 3 bases, the J end lost 5 bases, and 4 bases lay between the germline ends. Germline V gives CDR1 MDHEN, CDR2 SYDVKM. The CDR3: CASSFVTGELFF. The CDR3 bases are TGTGCCAGCAGTTTCGTTACCGGGGAGCTGTTTTTT. The variable domain in full, with the rest retrieved from reference TRBV28 and TRBJ2-2, is DVKVTQSSRYLVKRTGEKVFLECVQDMDHENMFWYRQDPGLGLRLIYFSYDVKMKEKGDIPEGYSVSREKKERFSLILESASTNQTSMYLCASSFVTGELFFGEGSRLTVL.

The chain links TRBV19 to TRBJ2-1, with 8 bases fitting TRBD2. The CDR3 length is 20 residues. Germline values: CDR1 LNHDA, CDR2 SQIVND (reference sequence). J gave up 3 bases and V 0 bases, and 16 bases lay outside the gene matches. This CDR3 is CASSIDRGGQSKGRYNEQFF. CDR3 nucleotide sequence: TGTGCCAGTAGTATAGATCGGGGGGGGCAGTCTAAAGGGCGCTACAATGAGCAGTTCTTC.

This chain connects TRBV6-4 to TRBJ2-2; 9 nucleotides align to TRBD1. V was pared by 2 bases and J by 6 bases, with 4 bases of the junction left unmatched. CDR1 MRHNA and CDR2 SNTAGT come from the germline V gene. The CDR3 spans 15 residues. The CDR3 reads CASSDARTGAGELFF. In DNA, the CDR3 is TGTGCCAGCAGTGACGCCCGGACAGGGGCCGGGGAGCTGTTTTTT.

The chain employs TRBV30 and TRBJ1-3, with a possible D match to TRBD1 (5 bases). Trimming removed 0 bases at V and 3 bases at J, with 12 bases between. This CDR3 region has 15 residues. Germline loops: CDR1 GTSNPN, CDR2 SVGIG (reference sequence). CDR3 DNA: TGTGCCTGGAGTGTAAAGGGGATGGGTGGAAACACCATATATTTT. Its protein is CAWSVKGMGGNTIYF.

The V and J genes are TRBV2 and TRBJ1-1; no definite D call. V was clipped by 7 bases and J by 5 bases, with 14 bases between them. This CDR3 spans 13 amino acids. Germline-derived CDR1 and CDR2 are SNHLY and FYNNEI. In DNA form, the CDR3 reads TGTGCCAGCAATCGTTGGGCGGGGACTGAAGCTTTCTTT. Translating gives CASNRWAGTEAFF.

The rearrangement links TRBV5-1 to TRBJ1-1, with D possibly TRBD1 on 5 matching bases. Germline values: CDR1 SGHRS, CDR2 YFSETQ. The V and J ends lost 0 bases and 1 base respectively, with 10 bases between them. There are 15 residues in the CDR3. CDR3 region: CASSLEEGTNTEAFF. In DNA form, the CDR3 reads TGCGCCAGCAGCTTGGAGGAGGGGACGAACACTGAAGCTTTCTTT.

This rearrangement joins TRBV19 to TRBJ2-7; the D gene is possibly TRBD1 (5 bases). Trimming cost V 6 bases and J 3 bases, with 21 bases left between them. Looked up from germline, CDR1 is LNHDA and CDR2 is SQIVND (reference sequence). The CDR3 consists of 16 residues. CDR3: CASSPLGASSIYEQYF. CDR3 sequence (DNA): TGTGCCAGTAGCCCTCTTGGGGCGTCGTCGATCTACGAGCAGTACTTC.

J is TRBJ1-2 and V is TRBV5-4, with 8 positions matching TRBD1. The junction had 4 bases not matched to a gene; V was cut back by 2 bases and J by 1 base. Looked up from germline, CDR1 is SGHNT and CDR2 is YYREEE (reference sequence). The CDR3 is made up of 15 amino acids. The CDR3 DNA reads as TGTGCCAGCAGCTTTCAGGGGGCGCATAACTATGGCTACACCTTC. As protein: CASSFQGAHNYGYTF. Based on the CDR3 plus reference TRBV5-4 and TRBJ1-2, the full variable domain is ETGVTQSPTHLIKTRGQQVTLRCSSQSGHNTVSWYQQALGQGPQFIFQYYREEENGRGNFPPRFSGLQFPNYSSELNVNALELDDSALYLCASSFQGAHNYGYTFGSGTRLTVV.

The chain employs TRBV5-8 and TRBJ2-1, with D possibly being TRBD2 (5 bases). V was pared by 0 bases and J by 6 bases, with 10 bases between. The CDR3 totals 14 residues. Germline loops: CDR1 SGHTS, CDR2 YDEGEE. The CDR3 spells CASSLELAFNEQFF. The DNA for the CDR3 is TGTGCCAGCAGCTTGGAATTAGCGTTCAATGAGCAGTTCTTC.

The chain joins TRBV5-1 to TRBJ2-5; 10 positions match TRBD1. CDR3 length: 15 residues. The trim removed 4 bases at V and 6 bases at J, leaving 9 bases unmatched. CDR1 and CDR2 from the germline V gene are SGHRS and YFSETQ. The CDR3 DNA reads TGCGCCAGCAGCCCTGGGACAGGGGACGGGCAGACCCAGTACTTC. Its translation: CASSPGTGDGQTQYF.

The gene calls are TRBV10-1 and TRBJ2-3, with a possible D match to TRBD1 (5 bases). Germline V gene sequence: CDR1 WNHNN, CDR2 SYGVQD (reference sequence). Deletions cut 4 bases from V and 2 bases from J, with 10 bases between. This CDR3 contains 14 residues. The CDR3 DNA reads TGCGCCAGCAGTGTAAGGGGCGACACAGATACGCAGTATTTT. Protein sequence: CASSVRGDTDTQYF.

A note on this clone: This CDR3 is also generated by other DNA sequences in the sample. The genes are TRBV6-5 and TRBJ2-7; tentatively, D is TRBD1 (5 bases). Trimming cost V 0 bases and J 0 bases, with 9 bases left between them. The CDR3 spans 15 residues. Germline lookup yields CDR1 MNHEY and CDR2 SVGAGI. CDR3 loop: CASSYSGQPSYEQYF. The CDR3 region has the DNA TGTGCCAGCAGTTACTCGGGGCAGCCCTCCTACGAGCAGTACTTC.

V gene TRBV27 combines with J gene TRBJ1-1; 7 positions agree with TRBD1. The CDR3 is 16 amino acids. The V gene end was trimmed by 5 bases and the J gene end by 0 bases; junction bases not matched to a gene: 9. Germline V gene sequence: CDR1 MNHEY, CDR2 SMNVEV (reference sequence). The CDR3: CASSPSPTGMNTEAFF. The CDR3 DNA reads TGTGCCAGCAGTCCCTCTCCGACAGGGATGAACACTGAAGCTTTCTTT.

This rearrangement joins TRBV2 to TRBJ1-4, with no clear D. The CDR3 extends over 13 amino acids. Germline V lookup: CDR1 SNHLY, CDR2 FYNNEI. The V end lost 10 bases, the J end lost 0 bases, and 9 bases lay between the germline ends. The CDR3 nucleotides read TGTGCCACCCAGGCCACAACTAATGAAAAACTGTTTTTT. Its protein is CATQATTNEKLFF.